This passage covers 13 T cell receptor beta chains from one sample sequenced in a study of blood T cell repertoires in COVID-19. Produced via immunoSEQ multiplex PCR; TCRdb's table is partial and in-frame only. Found here are about 380,000 clones, over 75% of them singletons; the top ten hold 2.5% to 3%. The material sequenced was PBMCs or T cells enriched from blood (not recorded which). All receptors derive from a woman under 40 who had recovered from COVID-19.

V and J are TRBV6-1 and TRBJ1-5; D is undetermined. The CDR3 sequence is 14 residues long. Germline CDR1 MNHNS, CDR2 SASEGT. Trimming cost V 2 bases and J 5 bases, with 10 bases left between them. In nucleotides, the CDR3 is TGTGCCAGCAGTGAATTAGCCCGTTATCAGCCCCAGCATTTT. This encodes CASSELARYQPQHF.

V usage is TRBV11-3 and J usage is TRBJ2-1; 8 positions match TRBD2. Germline-derived CDR1 and CDR2 are SGHNT and YENEEA. The CDR3 loop spans 13 amino acids. V lost 6 bases to trimming and J lost 7 bases; unmatched junction nucleotides: 5. DNA of the CDR3: TGTGCCAGCAGTCTCGGACTAGCAAATGAGCAGTTCTTC. This encodes CASSLGLANEQFF.

The chain employs TRBV27 and TRBJ1-4; 8 bases are shared with TRBD1. V shed 5 bases and J 7 bases; nucleotides not matched to a gene: 21. CDR3 length: 19 amino acids. The V gene's germline CDR1 is MNHEY and CDR2 SMNVEV (reference sequence). In DNA, the CDR3 is TGTGCCAGCAGTCTGGGACAGGTCCCATCGGGGAATTTTTTTGAAAAACTGTTTTTT. Translated, it gives CASSLGQVPSGNFFEKLFF.

The V and J genes are TRBV19 and TRBJ2-2; D remains unclear. Germline CDR1 and CDR2: LNHDA and SQIVND (reference sequence). This CDR3 contains 13 residues. Trimming removed 4 bases at V and 5 bases at J, with 8 bases between. In DNA, the CDR3 is TGTGCCAGTAGTAAATCTTATACCGGGGAGCTGTTTTTT. Amino acid sequence: CASSKSYTGELFF.

The chain links TRBV6-5 to TRBJ1-2; TRBD1 matches 8 bases. Germline lookup yields CDR1 MNHEY and CDR2 SVGAGI. This CDR3 has 13 amino acids. V lost 6 bases, J lost 2 bases, and 2 bases stayed unmatched. The CDR3 protein is CASRRTGNYGYTF. The CDR3 nucleotides are TGTGCCAGCAGAAGGACAGGGAACTATGGCTACACCTTC.

The rearrangement joins TRBV4-1 to TRBJ2-5; D is perhaps TRBD2 (5 bases). V was shortened by 0 bases and J by 5 bases, with 16 bases between the two germline ends. Germline CDR1 is MGHRA and CDR2 is YSYEKL. The CDR3 is 16 residues long. Here the CDR3 DNA reads TGCGCCAGCAGCCAAGATCGGCCCCGGGGTTGGGAGACCCAGTACTTC. It yields the protein CASSQDRPRGWETQYF.

J is TRBJ2-1 and V is TRBV27; possible D gene TRBD2, 6 bases. This CDR3 region has 16 residues. V dropped 5 bases and J dropped 10 bases, with 24 bases sitting between them. Germline V CDR1 and CDR2: MNHEY, SMNVEV (reference sequence). The CDR3 DNA reads TGTGCCAGCAGTCAAATAGGCGGGGATGCCTTTCGGGAGCAGTTCTTC. As protein: CASSQIGGDAFREQFF.

The rearrangement links TRBV7-8 to TRBJ2-7; 8 bases match TRBD2. Trimming at V came to 1 base and at J to 3 bases, leaving 8 bases not matched to a gene. This CDR3 has 16 amino acids. Germline values: CDR1 SGHVS, CDR2 FQNEAQ. The CDR3 DNA sequence: TGTGCCAGCAGCTTAGTTCACGCTAGCGGGCACTACGAGCAGTACTTC. This gives the protein CASSLVHASGHYEQYF.

The chain is built from TRBV2 and TRBJ1-2; no definite D call. CDR3 length: 14 amino acids. The V gene's germline CDR1 is SNHLY and CDR2 FYNNEI. Trimming cost V 2 bases and J 1 base, with 8 bases left between them. DNA of the CDR3: TGTGCCAGCAGTGAACAAGAGCTTAACTATGGCTACACCTTC. It is translated as CASSEQELNYGYTF.

J is TRBJ1-4 and V is TRBV7-6; 8 positions match TRBD1. The germline CDR1 and CDR2 sequences are SGHVS and FNYEAQ. V gave up 0 bases and J gave up 7 bases; unmatched junction bases: 4. The CDR3 is 15 amino acids. The CDR3 spells CASSLAGTGREKLFF. CDR3 DNA sequence: TGTGCCAGCAGCTTAGCGGGGACAGGACGTGAAAAACTGTTTTTT.

The V call is TRBV5-1, the J call TRBJ1-1; 8 bases are shared with TRBD1. This CDR3 comprises 16 residues. Germline trimming cut 5 bases from V and 3 bases from J; bases unmatched to any gene: 12. CDR1 is SGHRS and CDR2 is YFSETQ in the germline V gene. The CDR3 DNA reads as TGCGCCAGCAGTCAGGACCCACAGGGGGGGGACACTGAAGCTTTCTTT. Its translation: CASSQDPQGGDTEAFF.

The chain recombines TRBV21-1 with TRBJ2-7; the tabulated D call, TRBD2, remains unverified against the DNA. TRBV21-1 is marked as a pseudogene. The CDR3 contains 19 residues. The CDR3 is CASSKWTSGRETSYYEQYF. CDR3 sequence (DNA): TGTGCCAGCAGCAAGTGGACTAGCGGGAGGGAAACGTCCTACTACGAGCAGTACTTC.

V is TRBV7-2 and J is TRBJ1-1; D is unclear. Between the trimmed V and J ends, which lost 6 bases and 1 base, there was a span of 9 bases. The CDR3 is 13 amino acids. The germline V gene encodes CDR1 SGHTA and CDR2 FQGNSA. CDR3 protein: CASRSGQNTEAFF. For the CDR3, the DNA is TGTGCCAGCAGGTCTGGGCAGAACACTGAAGCTTTCTTT.